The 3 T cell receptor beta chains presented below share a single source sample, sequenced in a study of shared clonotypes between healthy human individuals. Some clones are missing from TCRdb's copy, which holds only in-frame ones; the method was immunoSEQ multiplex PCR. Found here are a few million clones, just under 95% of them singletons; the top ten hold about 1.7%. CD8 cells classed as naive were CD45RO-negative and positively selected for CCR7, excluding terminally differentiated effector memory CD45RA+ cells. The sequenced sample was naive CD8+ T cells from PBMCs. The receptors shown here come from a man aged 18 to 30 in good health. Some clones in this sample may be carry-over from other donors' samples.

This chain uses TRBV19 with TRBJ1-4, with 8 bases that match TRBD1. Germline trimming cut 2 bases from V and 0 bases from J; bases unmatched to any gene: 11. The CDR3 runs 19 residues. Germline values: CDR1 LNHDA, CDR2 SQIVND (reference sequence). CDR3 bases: TGTGCCAGTAGTATAACCGGGACAGGACAAATTGCAACTAATGAAAAACTGTTTTTT. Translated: CASSITGTGQIATNEKLFF.

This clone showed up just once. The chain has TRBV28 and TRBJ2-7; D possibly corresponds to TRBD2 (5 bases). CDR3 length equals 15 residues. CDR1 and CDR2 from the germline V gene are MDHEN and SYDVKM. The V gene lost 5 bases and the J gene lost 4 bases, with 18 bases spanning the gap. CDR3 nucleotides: TGTGCCAGCAGTCCTCCTCCGGGGTCCCTATACGAGCAGTACTTC. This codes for CASSPPPGSLYEQYF.

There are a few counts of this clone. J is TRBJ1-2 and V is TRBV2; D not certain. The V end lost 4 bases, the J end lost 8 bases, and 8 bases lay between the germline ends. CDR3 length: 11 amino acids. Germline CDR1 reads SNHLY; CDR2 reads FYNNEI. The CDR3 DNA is TGTGCCAGCAGTGCCCTCGAGGGCTACACCTTC. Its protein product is CASSALEGYTF.